This T cell receptor (beta chain) derives from a study of blood T cell repertoires in COVID-19. V lost 3 bases, J lost 4 bases, and 7 bases lay in between. The CDR3 length is 14 residues. Germline CDR1 ENHRY, CDR2 SYGVKD. Repertoires were generated with immunoSEQ multiplex PCR, while TCRdb's copy carries only in-frame clones and drops some. The sample lists roughly 70,000 clones, 91% occurring once. The sequenced material came from peripheral blood. The clonotype comes from a man aged 45-65 years with COVID-19, enrolled during active disease. The V and J genes are TRBV10-3 and TRBJ2-6; no firm D call. CDR3 sequence reads: CAISEYSGANVLTF. CDR3 nucleotide sequence: TGTGCCATCAGTGAATACTCCGGGGCCAACGTCCTGACTTTC.